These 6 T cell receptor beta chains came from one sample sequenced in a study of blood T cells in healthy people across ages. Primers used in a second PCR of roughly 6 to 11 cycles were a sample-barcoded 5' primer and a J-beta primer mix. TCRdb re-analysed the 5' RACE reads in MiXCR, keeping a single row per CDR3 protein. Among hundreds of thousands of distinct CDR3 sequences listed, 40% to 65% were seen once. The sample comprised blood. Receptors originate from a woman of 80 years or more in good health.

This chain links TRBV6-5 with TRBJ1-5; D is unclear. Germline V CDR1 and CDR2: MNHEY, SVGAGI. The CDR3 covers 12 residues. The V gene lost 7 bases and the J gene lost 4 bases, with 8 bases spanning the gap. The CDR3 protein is CASKGENQPQHF. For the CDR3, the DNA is TGTGCCAGCAAGGGTGAAAATCAGCCCCAGCATTTT.

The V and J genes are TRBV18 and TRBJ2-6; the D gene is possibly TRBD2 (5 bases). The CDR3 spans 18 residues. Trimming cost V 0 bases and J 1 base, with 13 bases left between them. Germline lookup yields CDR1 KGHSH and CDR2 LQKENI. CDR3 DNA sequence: TGTGCCAGCTCACCACCGTCGGGGAGCTCTTCTGGGGCCAACGTCCTGACTTTC. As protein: CASSPPSGSSSGANVLTF.

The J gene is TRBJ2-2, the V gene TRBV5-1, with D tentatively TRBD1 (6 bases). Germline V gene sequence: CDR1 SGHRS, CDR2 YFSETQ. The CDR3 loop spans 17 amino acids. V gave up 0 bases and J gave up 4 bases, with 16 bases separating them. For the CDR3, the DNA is TGCGCCAGCAGCTTGGAGGGGGTTACGCGGGTCACCGGGGAGCTGTTTTTT. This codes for CASSLEGVTRVTGELFF.

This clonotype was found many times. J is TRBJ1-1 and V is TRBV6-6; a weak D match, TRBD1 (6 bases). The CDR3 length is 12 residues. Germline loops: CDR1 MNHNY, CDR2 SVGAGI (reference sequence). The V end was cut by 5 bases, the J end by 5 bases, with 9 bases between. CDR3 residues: CASSQQGTEAFF. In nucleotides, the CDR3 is TGTGCCAGCAGTCAACAGGGAACTGAAGCTTTCTTT.

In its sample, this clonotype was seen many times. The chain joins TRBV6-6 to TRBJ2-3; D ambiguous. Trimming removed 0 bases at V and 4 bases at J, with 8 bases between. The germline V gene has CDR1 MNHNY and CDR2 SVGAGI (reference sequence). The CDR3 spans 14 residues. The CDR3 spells CASSYSNSPDTQYF. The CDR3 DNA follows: TGTGCCAGCAGTTACTCGAATAGCCCAGATACGCAGTATTTT.

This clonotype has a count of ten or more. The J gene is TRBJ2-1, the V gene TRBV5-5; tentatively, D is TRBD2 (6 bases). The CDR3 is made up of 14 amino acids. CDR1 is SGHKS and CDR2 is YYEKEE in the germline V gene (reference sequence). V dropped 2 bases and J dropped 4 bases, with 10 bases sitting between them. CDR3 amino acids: CASSFTSFYNEQFF. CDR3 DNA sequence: TGTGCCAGCAGCTTTACTAGCTTTTACAATGAGCAGTTCTTC.